This is a list of T cell receptor beta chains from one sample in a study of beta chain features in type 1 diabetes. TCRdb keeps only in-frame clones here, not all; method: immunoSEQ multiplex PCR. The table records roughly 350,000 clones, 8.5% to 10% of them present only once. Material: central memory CD4+ T cells from blood. The receptors derive from a man aged 25 to 40 with type 1 diabetes. The conserved cysteine and the conserved F or W are not part of the CDR3 here. Fields, in order: V gene, CDR3 protein.

TRBV11-3 | ASSGSNYEQY
TRBV7-2 | ASSVLGGEQY
TRBV5-4 | ASSLSATGELF
TRBV5-1 | ASSLVGQGYTGELF
TRBV2 | ASRGGLTIDTEAF
TRBV15 | ATSRGQGATYNEQF
TRBV6-5 | ASSPSRHYGYT
TRBV6-6 | ASTTPEGTKAF
TRBV4-3 | ASSQDIRDRASGELF
TRBV27 | ASSFRLAGATVPNEQF
TRBV2 | ASNTPYEQY
TRBV7-8 | ASSQTGVGTEAF
TRBV6-1 | ASMIHQLGTEAF
TRBV6-6 | ASSYSRGPYEQY
TRBV30 | AWSSEAPDTQY
TRBV7-2 | ASSLDRVGQTQY
TRBV28 | ASTDSTAGAGANVLT
TRBV19 | ASSLTGTDIINEQF
TRBV29-1 | SVYGQGTNTGELF
TRBV4-1 | ASSQDWGQPQH
TRBV29-1 | SVEGAGWRETQY
TRBV28 | ASSIHRGRTTNEKLF
TRBV28 | ASSFLAGGFNEQF
TRBV5-1 | ASSLGTSTDTQY
TRBV6-1 | ASSPRVGRGVGYT
TRBV11-2 | ASSLTGAIFAFETQY
TRBV27 | ASSSTSRTDTQY
TRBV27 | ATKRDFATGELF
TRBV5-6 | ASSWGLANTYEQY
TRBV29-1 | SVGALEGTDTQY
TRBV7-8 | ASSLPDRNQPQH
TRBV27 | ASWSTAVRATEAF